Following are 19 T cell receptor beta chains from one sample sequenced in a study of blood T cell repertoires in COVID-19. Only in-frame clones appear in the TCRdb table, and some are missing; sequencing was by immunoSEQ multiplex PCR. Of around 60,000 clones listed, 85% to 90% are singletons. Sequenced input: peripheral blood. These receptors all stem from a man aged 55-75 years with active COVID-19.

The rearrangement links TRBV10-2 to TRBJ1-2, with D possibly matching TRBD1 (6 bases). V lost 5 bases and J 4 bases, leaving 11 bases between the germline ends. Germline loops: CDR1 WSHSY, CDR2 SAAADI. The CDR3 is made up of 13 amino acids. The CDR3, as DNA: TGCGCCAGCAGTAGACAGGTAGCCTATGGCTACACCTTC. It is translated as CASSRQVAYGYTF.

The gene calls are TRBV7-9 and TRBJ2-1; D uncertain. The CDR3 runs 12 residues. The ends were cut back, 2 bases at V and 8 bases at J, with 7 bases in the middle. Germline CDR1 and CDR2: SEHNR and FQNEAQ (reference sequence). CDR3 nucleotide sequence: TGTGCCAGCAGCTTATTAGTGGATGAGCAGTTCTTC. Translation gives CASSLLVDEQFF. The complete variable domain, with remaining parts taken from reference TRBV7-9 and TRBJ2-1, reads DTGVSQNPRHKITKRGQNVTFRCDPISEHNRLYWYRQTLGQGPEFLTYFQNEAQLEKSRLLSDRFSAERPKGSFSTLEIQRTEQGDSAMYLCASSLLVDEQFFGPGTRLTVL.

V and J are TRBV19 and TRBJ1-2, with a possible D match to TRBD1 (6 bases). Germline loops: CDR1 LNHDA, CDR2 SQIVND (reference sequence). V was trimmed by 5 bases and J by 8 bases, leaving 15 bases between them. The CDR3 loop spans 13 amino acids. The chain's CDR3 is CASSSRQARGYTF. DNA for the CDR3: TGTGCCAGTAGTTCCAGACAGGCCCGGGGCTACACCTTC.

The chain combines TRBV6-6 with TRBJ1-2; 7 bases fit TRBD1. V lost 10 bases, J lost 8 bases, and 7 bases stayed unmatched. The CDR3 length is 11 residues. Germline V gene data show CDR1 as MNHNY and CDR2 as SVGAGI (reference sequence). Here the CDR3 reads CATWTGGGYTF. The CDR3 DNA is TGTGCCACCTGGACAGGTGGCGGCTACACCTTC.

The rearrangement links TRBV24-1 to TRBJ2-7, with 7 nucleotides matching TRBD1. The germline gives CDR1 KGHDR, CDR2 SFDVKD. With 7 bases clipped from V and 2 bases from J, the junction kept 10 bases outside the gene matches. This CDR3 has 15 residues. The CDR3 region has the DNA TGTGCCACCAGAACTGAAGGACAGGCTACCTACGAGCAGTACTTC. This encodes CATRTEGQATYEQYF.

This clone occurred once. The chain recombines TRBV24-1 with TRBJ2-1, with a tentative D call TRBD2 (6 bases). Trimming stripped 9 bases from V and 0 bases from J, with 8 bases between. The germline V gene has CDR1 KGHDR and CDR2 SFDVKD. The CDR3 covers 13 residues. The CDR3 coding sequence is TGTGCCACCCGGGGGAGCTCCTACAATGAGCAGTTCTTC. Encoded protein: CATRGSSYNEQFF.

The J gene is TRBJ2-1, the V gene TRBV10-1, with TRBD2 matching over 8 bases. V trimming: 4 bases; J trimming: 5 bases; junction bases outside the gene matches: 10. This CDR3 is 16 amino acids long. Germline CDR1 is WNHNN and CDR2 is SYGVQD (reference sequence). CDR3 in DNA: TGCGCCAGCAGTGGAACTACGCTAGCGGGCCACAATGAGCAGTTCTTC. Translation: CASSGTTLAGHNEQFF.

The rearrangement joins TRBV24-1 to TRBJ2-7; D perhaps matches TRBD2 (5 bases). The CDR3 runs 12 residues. Germline-derived CDR1 and CDR2 are KGHDR and SFDVKD. Deletions cut 12 bases from V and 5 bases from J, with 16 bases between. CDR3 nucleotides: TGTGCCGTGCATCCCCAGGAGGACGAGCAGTACTTC. It encodes CAVHPQEDEQYF.

The J gene is TRBJ2-1, the V gene TRBV5-5; 8 bases align to TRBD1. CDR1 is SGHKS and CDR2 is YYEKEE in the germline V gene (reference sequence). The ends lost 0 bases at V and 7 bases at J; junction bases unmatched: 6. The CDR3 covers 15 residues. As DNA, the CDR3 is TGTGCCAGCAGCTTGGGGCAGGGGGCTCGTAATGAGCAGTTCTTC. Translating gives CASSLGQGARNEQFF.

CDR3 nucleotide sequence: TGTGCCAGCAGCCAAGATCCGCTAGCAGGAGCCTACGAGCAGTACTTC. As protein: CASSQDPLAGAYEQYF. This chain links TRBV3-1 (or the pseudogene TRBV3-2) with TRBJ2-7; D is perhaps TRBD2 (5 bases). The CDR3 loop spans 16 amino acids. The V gene's germline CDR1 is LGHDT and CDR2 YNNKEL (reference sequence). The V gene lost 0 bases and the J gene lost 2 bases, with 14 bases spanning the gap.

The chain employs TRBV4-1 and TRBJ1-5; possible D gene TRBD1, 6 bases. Germline assignment: CDR1 MGHRA and CDR2 YSYEKL. Trimming took 0 bases from V and 3 from J, leaving 18 bases between them. CDR3 length equals 18 residues. The chain's CDR3 is CASSQDLRGGPFNQPQHF. The CDR3 coding sequence is TGCGCCAGCAGCCAAGATTTACGGGGGGGGCCCTTCAATCAGCCCCAGCATTTT.

The chain carries TRBV11-2 and TRBJ2-1; D might be TRBD1 (5 bases). This CDR3 has 12 amino acids. V dropped 6 bases and J dropped 9 bases, with 12 bases sitting between them. The V gene's germline CDR1 is SGHAT and CDR2 FQNNGV. CDR3 in amino acids: CASRAQGVEQFF. The CDR3 DNA is TGTGCCAGCAGAGCTCAGGGTGTTGAGCAGTTCTTC.

The chain recombines TRBV7-2 with TRBJ2-1, with 10 positions matching TRBD2. The CDR3 has 16 amino acids. Losses at the gene ends were 5 bases for V and 2 bases for J; bases not matched to a gene: 6. Germline values: CDR1 SGHTA, CDR2 FQGNSA. In DNA form, the CDR3 reads TGTGCCAGCAGCCCGAACGGACTAGCGGCCTACAATGAGCAGTTCTTC. Amino acids: CASSPNGLAAYNEQFF.

The count of this clone is one. V is TRBV19 and J is TRBJ1-6, with 7 bases lining up with TRBD1. J lost 9 bases, V lost 7 bases, and 9 bases had no gene match. There are 14 residues in the CDR3. Germline CDR1 and CDR2: LNHDA and SQIVND (reference sequence). CDR3 in amino acids: CASNNRGVGSPLHF. As DNA, the CDR3 is TGTGCCAGTAACAACAGGGGCGTAGGTTCACCCCTCCACTTT.

The genes are TRBV7-9 and TRBJ2-5; TRBD1 aligns across 8 bases. CDR3 size: 17 residues. The germline V gene has CDR1 SEHNR and CDR2 FQNEAQ (reference sequence). V lost 0 bases to trimming and J lost 7 bases; unmatched junction nucleotides: 13. This chain's CDR3 is CASSLAGQGPGLTTQYF. Here the CDR3 DNA reads TGTGCCAGCAGCTTAGCTGGACAGGGCCCGGGGTTGACGACCCAGTACTTC.

V and J are TRBV9 and TRBJ2-2; D may be TRBD1 (5 bases). Between the trimmed V and J ends, which lost 10 bases and 4 bases, there was a span of 14 bases. CDR1 and CDR2 (germline): SGDLS, YYNGEE. CDR3 length: 13 residues. The CDR3 bases are TGTGCCTCAACCAGGGTGGGCACCGGGGAGCTGTTTTTT. It codes for CASTRVGTGELFF.

This clone occurred once. The chain has TRBV15 and TRBJ2-1; 7 nucleotides agree with TRBD2. The CDR3 spans 17 residues. Germline lookup yields CDR1 LNHNV and CDR2 YYDKDF (reference sequence). Trimming cost V 1 base and J 5 bases; bases outside gene matches: 11. DNA of the CDR3: TGTGCCACCAGCAGAGGAAGCCGGGCTAGCGGCGACAATGAGCAGTTCTTC. Residues: CATSRGSRASGDNEQFF.

The V and J genes are TRBV5-1 and TRBJ2-5; 10 nucleotides line up with TRBD2. The CDR3 spans 16 residues. With V trimmed by 0 bases and J by 4 bases, 6 bases remained unmatched. The germline gives CDR1 SGHRS, CDR2 YFSETQ. This CDR3 reads CASSLASGGAGETQYF. The CDR3 coding sequence is TGCGCCAGCAGCTTGGCCAGCGGGGGGGCCGGAGAGACCCAGTACTTC.

This clone was recorded only once. The rearrangement links TRBV4-1 to TRBJ1-6; D perhaps matches TRBD1 (5 bases). The CDR3 spans 15 residues. Germline CDR1 MGHRA, CDR2 YSYEKL. V dropped 0 bases and J dropped 10 bases, with 13 bases sitting between them. For the CDR3, the DNA is TGCGCCAGCAGCCAAGATCTCAGGGCTGGATCACCCCTCCACTTT. Protein: CASSQDLRAGSPLHF.